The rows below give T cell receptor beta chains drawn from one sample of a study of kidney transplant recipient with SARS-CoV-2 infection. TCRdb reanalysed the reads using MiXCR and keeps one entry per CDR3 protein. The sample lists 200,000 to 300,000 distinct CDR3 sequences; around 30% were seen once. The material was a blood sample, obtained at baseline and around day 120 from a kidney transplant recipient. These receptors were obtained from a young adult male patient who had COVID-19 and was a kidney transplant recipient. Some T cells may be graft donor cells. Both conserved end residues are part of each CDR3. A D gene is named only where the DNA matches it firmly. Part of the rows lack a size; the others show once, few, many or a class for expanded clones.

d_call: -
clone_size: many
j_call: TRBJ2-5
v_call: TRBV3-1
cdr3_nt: TGTGCCAGCAGCGAGTTAGGTCCCATTTCTTTCTCTGAGACCCAGTACTTC
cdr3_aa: CASSELGPISFSETQYF

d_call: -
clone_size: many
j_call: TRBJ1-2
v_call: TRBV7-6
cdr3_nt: TGTGCCAGCAGCGTATGCATTGAATCTCGAAAGACCTATGGCTACACCTTC
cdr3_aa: CASSVCIESRKTYGYTF

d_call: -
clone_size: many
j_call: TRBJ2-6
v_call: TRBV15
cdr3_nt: TGTGCCACCAGCAGATTGACCGGGACTTCAAGCTCTGGGGCCAACGTCCTGACTTTC
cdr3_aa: CATSRLTGTSSSGANVLTF

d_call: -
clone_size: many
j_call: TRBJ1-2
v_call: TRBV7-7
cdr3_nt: TGTGCCAGCAGCGCGGGGAATAAGTGCCGAAAGACCTATGGCTACACCTTC
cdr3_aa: CASSAGNKCRKTYGYTF

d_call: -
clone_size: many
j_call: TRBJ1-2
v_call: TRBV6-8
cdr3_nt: TGTGCCAGCAGTCGGGTAGAACGCTCTAGAAAGACCTATGGCTACACCTTC
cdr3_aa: CASSRVERSRKTYGYTF

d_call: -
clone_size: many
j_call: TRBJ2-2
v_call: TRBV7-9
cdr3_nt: TGTGCCAGCAGCCCCTGGCGAGGCACCGGGGAGCTGTTTTTT
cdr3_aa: CASSPWRGTGELFF

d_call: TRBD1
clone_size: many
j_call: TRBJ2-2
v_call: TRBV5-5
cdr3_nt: TGTGCCAGCAGCTTGGGACAGGGGGCGACCGGGGAGCTGTTTTTT
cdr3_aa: CASSLGQGATGELFF

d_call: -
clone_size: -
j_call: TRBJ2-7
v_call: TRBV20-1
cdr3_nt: TGCAGTGCTTCCGACGTGGAAAGGAGGCCCTACGAGCAGTACTTC
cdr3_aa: CSASDVERRPYEQYF

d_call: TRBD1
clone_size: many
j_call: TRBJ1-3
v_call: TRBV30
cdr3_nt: TGTGCCTGGAGTGCGGGGACAGTATCTGGAAACACCATATATTTT
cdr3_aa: CAWSAGTVSGNTIYF

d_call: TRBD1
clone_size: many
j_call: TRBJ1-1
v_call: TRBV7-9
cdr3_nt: TGTGCCAGCTCAACCCGGGACAGCAAGAACACTGAAGCTTTCTTT
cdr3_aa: CASSTRDSKNTEAFF

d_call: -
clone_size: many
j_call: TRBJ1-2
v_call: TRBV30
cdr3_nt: TGTGCCTGGACAATTCAGGGATATGGCTACACCTTC
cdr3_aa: CAWTIQGYGYTF

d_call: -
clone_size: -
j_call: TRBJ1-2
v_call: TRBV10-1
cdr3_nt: TGCGCCAGCAGTGTAGATAGAAGATCGCGAAAGACCTATGGCTACACCTTC
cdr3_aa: CASSVDRRSRKTYGYTF

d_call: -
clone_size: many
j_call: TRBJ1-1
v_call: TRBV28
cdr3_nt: TGTGCCAGCGTTAAGGGGCCCTACCGAGACCAAGTAGCTTTCTTT
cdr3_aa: CASVKGPYRDQVAFF

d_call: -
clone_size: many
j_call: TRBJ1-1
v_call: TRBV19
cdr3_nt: TGTGCCAGTAGCCCATCCCGTCGACACGAGAACACTGAAGCTTTCTTT
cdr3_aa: CASSPSRRHENTEAFF

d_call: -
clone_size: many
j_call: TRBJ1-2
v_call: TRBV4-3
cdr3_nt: TGCGCCAGCAGCTCACCGCGAGGACGTCGAAAGACCTATGGCTACACCTTC
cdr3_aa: CASSSPRGRRKTYGYTF

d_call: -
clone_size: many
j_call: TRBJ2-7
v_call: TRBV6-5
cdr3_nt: TGTGCCAGCATCGGGGCGGCCTACGAGCAGTACTTC
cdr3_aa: CASIGAAYEQYF

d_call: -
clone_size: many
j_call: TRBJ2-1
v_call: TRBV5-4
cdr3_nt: TGTGCCAGCAGCGCCAAAGGGCCGGGCGATGAGCAGTTCTTC
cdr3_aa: CASSAKGPGDEQFF

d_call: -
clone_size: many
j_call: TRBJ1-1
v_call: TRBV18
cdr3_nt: TGTGCCAGCTCACCACCGAGTGTCAGGAACACTGAAGCTTTCTTT
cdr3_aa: CASSPPSVRNTEAFF

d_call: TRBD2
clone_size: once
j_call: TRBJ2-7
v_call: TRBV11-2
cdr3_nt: TGTGCCAGCAGCTTAGGGGCTAGCGGGCTCTACGAGCAGTACTTC
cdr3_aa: CASSLGASGLYEQYF

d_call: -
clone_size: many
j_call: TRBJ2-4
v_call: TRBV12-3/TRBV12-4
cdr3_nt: TGTGCCAGCAGTTTCGGTCTAGGGCGGTTCTTC
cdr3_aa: CASSFGLGRFF

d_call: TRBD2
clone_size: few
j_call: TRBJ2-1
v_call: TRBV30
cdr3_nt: TGTGCCTGGAGTTTAACTAGCGGGCATGAGCAGTTCTTC
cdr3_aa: CAWSLTSGHEQFF

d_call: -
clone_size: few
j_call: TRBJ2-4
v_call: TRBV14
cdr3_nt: TGTGCCAGCAGCCTGGCTGGGACGACGGGGAACATTCAGTACTTC
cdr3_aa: CASSLAGTTGNIQYF

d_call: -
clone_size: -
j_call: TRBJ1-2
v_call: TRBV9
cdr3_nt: TGTGCCAGATCGCTAGGGTACTCAAGAAAGACCTATGGCTACACCTTC
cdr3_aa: CARSLGYSRKTYGYTF

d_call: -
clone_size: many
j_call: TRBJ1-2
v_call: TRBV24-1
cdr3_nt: TGTGCCACCAGTCCAGCTTTTAGTACCAGAAAGACCTATGGCTACACCTTC
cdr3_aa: CATSPAFSTRKTYGYTF

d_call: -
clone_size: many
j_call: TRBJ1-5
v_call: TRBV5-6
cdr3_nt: TGTGCCAGCGCCTGGGGGGGAAATCAGCCCCAGCATTTT
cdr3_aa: CASAWGGNQPQHF

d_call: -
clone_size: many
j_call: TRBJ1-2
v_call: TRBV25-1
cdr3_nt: TGTGCCAGCAGTGATAGCGGAGAACTGGGAAAGACCTATGGCTACACCTTC
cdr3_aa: CASSDSGELGKTYGYTF

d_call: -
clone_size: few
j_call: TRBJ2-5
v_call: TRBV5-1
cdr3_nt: TGCGCCAGCAGCGGTGGGACTTATCAAGAGACCCAGTACTTC
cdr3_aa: CASSGGTYQETQYF

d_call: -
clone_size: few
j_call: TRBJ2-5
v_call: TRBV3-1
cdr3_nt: TGTGCCAGCAGCTGGCAATGTCCCATTTCTTTCTCTGAGACCCAGTACTTC
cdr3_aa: CASSWQCPISFSETQYF

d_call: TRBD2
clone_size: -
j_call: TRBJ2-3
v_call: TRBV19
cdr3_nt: TGTGCCAGTAGTGCTAGCGGGAGTACCGCAGATACGCAGTATTTT
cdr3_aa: CASSASGSTADTQYF

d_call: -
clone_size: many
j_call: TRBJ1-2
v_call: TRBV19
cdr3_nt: TGTGCCAGTAGTTGTGGGGGGACAAATCGAAAGACCTATGGCTACACCTTC
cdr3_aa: CASSCGGTNRKTYGYTF

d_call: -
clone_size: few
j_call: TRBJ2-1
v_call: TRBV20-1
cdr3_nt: TGCAGTGCCCCGTCGGGCCTACCATACAATGAGCAGTTCTTC
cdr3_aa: CSAPSGLPYNEQFF

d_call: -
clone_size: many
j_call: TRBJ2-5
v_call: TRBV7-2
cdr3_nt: TGTGCCAGCAGCTTAGCTCTACAAGAGACCCAGTACTTC
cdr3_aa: CASSLALQETQYF

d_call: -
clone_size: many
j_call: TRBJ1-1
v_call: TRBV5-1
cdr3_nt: TGCGCCAGCAGCTTGTTTTTAGGGGAGAACACTGAAGCTTTCTTT
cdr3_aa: CASSLFLGENTEAFF

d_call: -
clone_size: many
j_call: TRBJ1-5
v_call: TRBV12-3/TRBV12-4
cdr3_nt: TGTGCCAGCAGTTTGTCGGGGTTGGGAAATCAGCCCCAGCATTTT
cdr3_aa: CASSLSGLGNQPQHF

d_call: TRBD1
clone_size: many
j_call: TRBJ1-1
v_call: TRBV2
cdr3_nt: TGTGCCAGCAGCGTCGACAGGGGCACTGAAGCTTTCTTT
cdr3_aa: CASSVDRGTEAFF

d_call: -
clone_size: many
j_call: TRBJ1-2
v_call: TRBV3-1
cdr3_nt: TGTGCCAGCAGCCAGTCCAGGGTTCCCCTGGGCTACACCTTC
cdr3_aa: CASSQSRVPLGYTF

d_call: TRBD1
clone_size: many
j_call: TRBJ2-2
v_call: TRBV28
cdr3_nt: TGTGCCAGCAGTTTATCATCAGGGGGCGCGACCGGGGAGCTGTTTTTT
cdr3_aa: CASSLSSGGATGELFF

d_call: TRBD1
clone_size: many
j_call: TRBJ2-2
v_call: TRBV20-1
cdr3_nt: TGCAGTGCTAGGACAGGGTTTATCTCCGGGGAGCTGTTTTTT
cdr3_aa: CSARTGFISGELFF

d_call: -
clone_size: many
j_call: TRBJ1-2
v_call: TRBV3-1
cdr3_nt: TGTGCCAGCAGCTTCAAGTGCACCCTTCGAAAGACCTATGGCTACACCTTC
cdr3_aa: CASSFKCTLRKTYGYTF

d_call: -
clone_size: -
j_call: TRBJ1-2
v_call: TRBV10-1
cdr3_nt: TGCGCCAACAGTAGGCTCCAAAGATCGCGAAAGACCTATGGCTACACCTTC
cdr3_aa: CANSRLQRSRKTYGYTF

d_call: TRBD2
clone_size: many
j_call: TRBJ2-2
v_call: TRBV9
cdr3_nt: TGTGCCAGCAGCCCCCGACTAGCAGGGGGGGAGCTGTTTTTT
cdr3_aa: CASSPRLAGGELFF

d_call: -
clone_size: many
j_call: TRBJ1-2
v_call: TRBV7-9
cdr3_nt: TGTGCCAGCAGCACCCTGATATACCATGGAAAGACCTATGGCTACACCTTC
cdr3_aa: CASSTLIYHGKTYGYTF

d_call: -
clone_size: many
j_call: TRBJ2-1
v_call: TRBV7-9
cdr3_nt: TGTGCCAGCAGCCCCCCTCGGACAGTTTACAATGAGCAGTTCTTC
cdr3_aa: CASSPPRTVYNEQFF

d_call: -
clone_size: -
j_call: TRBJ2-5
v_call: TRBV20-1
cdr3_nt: TGCAGTGCTAGGGACAGCCAAGAGACCCAGTACTTC
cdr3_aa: CSARDSQETQYF

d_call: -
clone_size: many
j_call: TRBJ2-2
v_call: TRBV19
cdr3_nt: TGTGCCAGTCAAAAAGGAAAGGGGGTCGACACCGGGGAGCTGTTTTTT
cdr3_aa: CASQKGKGVDTGELFF

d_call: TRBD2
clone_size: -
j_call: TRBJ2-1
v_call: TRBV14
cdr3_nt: TGTGCCAGCAGCCGAGATCCGGGACTAGCGGGAGGGAAACACAATGAGCAGTTCTTC
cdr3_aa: CASSRDPGLAGGKHNEQFF

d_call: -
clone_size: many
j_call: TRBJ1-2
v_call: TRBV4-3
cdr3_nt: TGCGCCAGCAGCCTCGGACTAGGACGTCGAAAGACCTATGGCTACACCTTC
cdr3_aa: CASSLGLGRRKTYGYTF